This T cell receptor (beta chain) came from a study of vaccination and CD4 T cells after COVID-19. Study at large: Two of the convalescents were Hispanic, and convalescents were six males and four females. The post-COVID samples were taken a median roughly 94 days after diagnosis, anywhere from 35 to 161.

TCRdb re-called the PCR reads through MiXCR, storing one row per CDR3 protein. The data contain 35,000 to 45,000 distinct CDR3 sequences, around 39% of them seen just once; the ten biggest clones take up 4.5% to 7%. Time point meaning: late sampling 161 to 241 days after vaccination in a few convalescent patients. This clonotype originated in a human donor who had recovered from COVID-19. Sequenced material: CD4+ T cells from blood, taken about 7 months after SARS-CoV-2 vaccination.

The CDR3 DNA is TGTGCCACCAGCAACAGCCCGGGACAGGGAGGAGGCTACACCTTC. It specifies CATSNSPGQGGGYTF. The rearrangement joins TRBV15 to TRBJ1-2, with 9 bases aligning to TRBD1. The germline V gene encodes CDR1 LNHNV and CDR2 YYDKDF (reference sequence). This CDR3 has 15 residues. V gave up 4 bases and J gave up 8 bases; unmatched junction bases: 11.